Sequencing of this T cell receptor (beta chain) was carried out in a study of sequential checkpoint blockade in melanoma (dated by TCRdb to the late 2010s). Regarding the study in general: Using 1:1 randomization, the trial assigned patients either to first-line nivolumab followed by ipilimumab (arm A) or to ipilimumab followed by nivolumab (arm B). Both trial sequences were followed by maintenance nivolumab.

TCRbeta CDR3 regions were immunosequenced from genomic DNA with the immunoSEQ Assay. Prior to high-throughput sequencing, genomic DNA was amplified by bias-controlled multiplex PCR. Turning to the authors' computational methods: To quantify the absolute abundance of each unique TCRbeta CDR3 region, the sequences were collapsed and filtered. Clonality was defined as 1 minus Pielou's evenness and was calculated using productive rearrangements only. A previously published method was used to identify clones with significantly greater frequencies in on-treatment samples than in baseline samples. What TCRdb holds here is the immuneACCESS table cut down to in-frame rearrangements. Part of the clones is not present; checked against another copy, under half of the missing clones reflect an unresolved V gene, and the others are unexplained. The DNA gave D and trimming, while V, J and clone size come from that table. Counted in this sample were 17,000 or so clones; about 70% of them appeared once. 20% to 25% of the sample belongs to the ten largest clones.

For this clone: The specificity of this receptor is unknown. No qualities accompany the bases; no much larger clone lies one base away.

What the work shows at the level of the full study, not this receptor alone: The response-prediction model combining TCR metrics and mutation burden needs validation in larger, independent patient cohorts.

The CDR3 measures 13 amino acids from cysteine to phenylalanine. The sequence is cut down to CDR3 DNA, 39 bases in frame from base 1. The junction shows trimming of 4 bases on V and 7 bases on J, and the gene matches do not reach 6 bases of it. From the germline V gene (reference sequence), CDR1 is SEHNR and CDR2 is FQNEAQ. The intended sense of this specimen's treatment or condition label: randomized to nivolumab then ipilimumab (arm A) or the reverse (arm B). None of the trial patients had been given prior DNA-damaging chemotherapy. A FACS Aria II flow cytometer was used to sort live CD3+CD8+ cells that were negative for CD19 and CD56 from thawed PBMCs. Samples came from patients with melanoma in CheckMate 064, a randomized, open-label phase II trial of sequential checkpoint blockade. Peripheral blood mononuclear cells were collected by leukapheresis, purified using Ficoll-Paque, and frozen in human serum containing around 9.8% DMSO. Purity of sorted blood CD3+CD8+ cells was verified at >95% immediately after sorting, followed by DNA extraction.

The material sequenced was CD8+ T cells sorted from blood (inferred from file names), taken from a patient given nivolumab and ipilimumab in sequence. The sequence was collected from a human donor with melanoma. The chain employs TRBV7-9 and TRBJ2-7; TRBD2 lines up with 8 middle nucleotides. The CDR3 loop reads CASSSGGVLEQYF. The DNA sequence is given as TGTGCCAGCAGCTCCGGGGGGGTTCTGGAGCAGTACTTC. The reference TRBV7-9 and TRBJ2-7 proteins fill in what lies around the CDR3, so the full variable domain reads DTGVSQNPRHKITKRGQNVTFRCDPISEHNRLYWYRQTLGQGPEFLTYFQNEAQLEKSRLLSDRFSAERPKGSFSTLEIQRTEQGDSAMYLCASSSGGVLEQYFGPGTRLTVT.